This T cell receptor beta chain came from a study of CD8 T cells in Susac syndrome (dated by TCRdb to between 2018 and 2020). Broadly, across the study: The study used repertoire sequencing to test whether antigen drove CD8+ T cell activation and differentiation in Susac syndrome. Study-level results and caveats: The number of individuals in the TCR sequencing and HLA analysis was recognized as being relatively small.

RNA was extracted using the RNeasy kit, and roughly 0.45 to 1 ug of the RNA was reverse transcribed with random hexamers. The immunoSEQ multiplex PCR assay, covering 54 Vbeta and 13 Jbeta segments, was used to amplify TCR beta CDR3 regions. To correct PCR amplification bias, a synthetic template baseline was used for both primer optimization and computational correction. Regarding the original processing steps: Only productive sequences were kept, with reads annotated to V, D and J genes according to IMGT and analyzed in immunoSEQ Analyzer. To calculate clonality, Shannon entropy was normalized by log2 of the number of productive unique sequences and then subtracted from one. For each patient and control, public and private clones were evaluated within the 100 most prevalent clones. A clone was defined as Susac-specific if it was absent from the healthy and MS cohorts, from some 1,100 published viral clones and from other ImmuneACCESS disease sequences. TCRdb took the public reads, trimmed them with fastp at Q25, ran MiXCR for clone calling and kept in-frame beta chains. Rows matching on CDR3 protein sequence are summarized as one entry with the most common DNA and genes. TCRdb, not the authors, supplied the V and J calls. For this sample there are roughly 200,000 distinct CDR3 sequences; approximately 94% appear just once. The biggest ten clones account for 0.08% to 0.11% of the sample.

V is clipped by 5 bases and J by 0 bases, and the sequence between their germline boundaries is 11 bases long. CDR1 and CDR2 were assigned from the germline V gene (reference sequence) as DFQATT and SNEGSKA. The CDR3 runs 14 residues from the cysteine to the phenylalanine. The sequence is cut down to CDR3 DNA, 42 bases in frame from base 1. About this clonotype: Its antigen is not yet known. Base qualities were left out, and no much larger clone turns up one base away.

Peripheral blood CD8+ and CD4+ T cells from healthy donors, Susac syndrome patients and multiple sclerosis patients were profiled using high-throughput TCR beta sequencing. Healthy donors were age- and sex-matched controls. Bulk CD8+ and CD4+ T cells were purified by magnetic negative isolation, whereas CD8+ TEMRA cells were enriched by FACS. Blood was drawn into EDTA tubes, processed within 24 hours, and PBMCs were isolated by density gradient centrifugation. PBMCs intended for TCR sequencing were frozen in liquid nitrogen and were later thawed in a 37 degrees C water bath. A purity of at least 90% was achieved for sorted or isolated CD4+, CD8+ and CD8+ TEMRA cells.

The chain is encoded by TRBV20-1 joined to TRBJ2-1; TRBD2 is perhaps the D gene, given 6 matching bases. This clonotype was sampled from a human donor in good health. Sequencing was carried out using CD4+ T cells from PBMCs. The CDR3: CSARRGLSYNEQFF. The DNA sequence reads TGCAGTGCTCGACGGGGACTCTCCTACAATGAGCAGTTCTTC.